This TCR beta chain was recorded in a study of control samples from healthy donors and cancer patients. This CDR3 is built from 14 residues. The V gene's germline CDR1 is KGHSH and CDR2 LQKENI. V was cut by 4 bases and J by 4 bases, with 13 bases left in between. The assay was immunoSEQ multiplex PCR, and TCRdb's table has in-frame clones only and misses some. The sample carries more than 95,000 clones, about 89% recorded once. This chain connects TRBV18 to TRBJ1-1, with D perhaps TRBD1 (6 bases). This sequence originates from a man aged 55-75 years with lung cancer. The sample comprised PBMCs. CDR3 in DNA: TGTGCCAGCTCACTACAGGGTGGGTTCACTGAAGCTTTCTTT. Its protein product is CASSLQGGFTEAFF.